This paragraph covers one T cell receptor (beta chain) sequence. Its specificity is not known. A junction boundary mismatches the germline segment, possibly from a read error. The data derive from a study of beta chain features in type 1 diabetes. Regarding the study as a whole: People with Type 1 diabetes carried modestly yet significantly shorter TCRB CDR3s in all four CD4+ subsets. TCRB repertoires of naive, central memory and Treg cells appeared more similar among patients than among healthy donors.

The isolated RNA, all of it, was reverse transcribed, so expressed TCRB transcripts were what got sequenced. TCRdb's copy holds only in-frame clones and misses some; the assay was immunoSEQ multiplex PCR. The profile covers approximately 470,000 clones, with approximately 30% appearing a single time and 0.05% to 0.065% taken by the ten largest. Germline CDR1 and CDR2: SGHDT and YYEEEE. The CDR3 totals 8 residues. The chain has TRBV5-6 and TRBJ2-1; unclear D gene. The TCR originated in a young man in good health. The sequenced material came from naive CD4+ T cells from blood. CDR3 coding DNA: TGTGCCAGCATTGATGTGCTCTTC. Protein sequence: CASIDVLF.